A selection of T cell receptor beta chains follows, all from one sample in a study of blood T cell repertoires in COVID-19. The table came from immunoSEQ multiplex PCR; TCRdb's copy has only in-frame clones and leaves some out. Among 170,000 or so clones listed, roughly 90% were seen once. The source material was peripheral blood. The receptor source for this set is a man aged 45-65 years with acute or convalescent COVID-19. The CDR3 runs from the conserved cysteine through the conserved F or W. Each record gives: clone size, J gene, V gene, D gene, CDR3 DNA, CDR3 protein. D genes are given only for firm matches. A clone size is listed for some rows: how often the clone was seen (once, few, many), or a class if it is expanded.

abundance: -
j_gene: TRBJ2-3
v_gene: TRBV10-3
d_gene: TRBD2
CDR3nt: TGTGCCATCAGTGAGATAAAGGGACTAGCGGGAGTTTTAGATACGCAGTATTTT
CDR3aa: CAISEIKGLAGVLDTQYF

abundance: -
j_gene: TRBJ1-2
v_gene: TRBV25-1
d_gene: -
CDR3nt: TGTGCCAGCAGTGAATATTTGGACAGCAACTATGGCTACACCTTC
CDR3aa: CASSEYLDSNYGYTF

abundance: once
j_gene: TRBJ1-4
v_gene: TRBV19
d_gene: -
CDR3nt: TGTGCCAGTACCCCCCGTCCCGGGGGAACTAATGAAAAACTGTTTTTT
CDR3aa: CASTPRPGGTNEKLFF

abundance: few
j_gene: TRBJ2-1
v_gene: TRBV5-8
d_gene: TRBD2
CDR3nt: TGTGCCAGCAGCTTGTTCGTTTCAGCGGGAGCGGGGAATGAGCAGTTCTTC
CDR3aa: CASSLFVSAGAGNEQFF

abundance: -
j_gene: TRBJ2-7
v_gene: TRBV28
d_gene: -
CDR3nt: TGTGCCAGCAGTAGGAGTGAGTGGCACGAGCAGTACTTC
CDR3aa: CASSRSEWHEQYF

abundance: -
j_gene: TRBJ2-2
v_gene: TRBV27
d_gene: TRBD2
CDR3nt: TGTGCCAGCAGAAGGACTAGCGCCGGGGAGCTGTTTTTT
CDR3aa: CASRRTSAGELFF

abundance: once
j_gene: TRBJ1-1
v_gene: TRBV9
d_gene: -
CDR3nt: TGTGCCAGCAGCGTAGCCGGGGACACTGAAGCTTTCTTT
CDR3aa: CASSVAGDTEAFF

abundance: -
j_gene: TRBJ2-3
v_gene: TRBV28
d_gene: TRBD1
CDR3nt: TGTGCCAGCAGGGTTGACAGGGATAGGACAGATACGCAGTATTTT
CDR3aa: CASRVDRDRTDTQYF

abundance: -
j_gene: TRBJ1-4
v_gene: TRBV27
d_gene: -
CDR3nt: TGTGCCAGCAGTTCCTCACAGGGAGGGTTTGAAAAACTGTTTTTT
CDR3aa: CASSSSQGGFEKLFF

abundance: -
j_gene: TRBJ1-5
v_gene: TRBV15
d_gene: TRBD1
CDR3nt: TGTGCCACCAGCAGGCTGGGGACAGGGTTCGATCAGCCCCAGCATTTT
CDR3aa: CATSRLGTGFDQPQHF

abundance: -
j_gene: TRBJ1-2
v_gene: TRBV29-1
d_gene: TRBD1
CDR3nt: TGCAGCGTTGAAGGGACAGGGCAGGCTAACTATGGCTACACCTTC
CDR3aa: CSVEGTGQANYGYTF

abundance: -
j_gene: TRBJ2-3
v_gene: TRBV29-1
d_gene: -
CDR3nt: TGCAGCGTTGAAGATCCAGCGGATACGCAGTATTTT
CDR3aa: CSVEDPADTQYF

abundance: -
j_gene: TRBJ1-5
v_gene: TRBV5-1
d_gene: -
CDR3nt: TGCGCCAGCAGCCTAGACGGGGGCAATCAGCCCCAGCATTTT
CDR3aa: CASSLDGGNQPQHF

abundance: -
j_gene: TRBJ1-1
v_gene: TRBV7-9
d_gene: -
CDR3nt: TGTGCCAGCAGGGAGGGGCTGGGAAACACTGAAGCTTTCTTT
CDR3aa: CASREGLGNTEAFF

abundance: -
j_gene: TRBJ2-2
v_gene: TRBV9
d_gene: -
CDR3nt: TGTGCCAGCAGCGTCAGGGACACCGGGGAGCTGTTTTTT
CDR3aa: CASSVRDTGELFF

abundance: -
j_gene: TRBJ2-7
v_gene: TRBV5-1
d_gene: -
CDR3nt: TGCGCCAGCAGCCCTGGAGGAGGGGCCTACGAGCAGTACTTC
CDR3aa: CASSPGGGAYEQYF

abundance: -
j_gene: TRBJ2-7
v_gene: TRBV27
d_gene: TRBD2
CDR3nt: TGTGCCAGCAGTCCCGGGACTAGCGGGAGCTACGAGCAGTACTTC
CDR3aa: CASSPGTSGSYEQYF

abundance: few
j_gene: TRBJ1-3
v_gene: TRBV9
d_gene: -
CDR3nt: TGTGCCAGCAGCGCACAGGGAAACACCATATATTTT
CDR3aa: CASSAQGNTIYF

abundance: -
j_gene: TRBJ1-2
v_gene: TRBV9
d_gene: -
CDR3nt: TGTGCCAGCACCCCAGGCGGACTAGATGGATTAGTTGGCTACACCTTC
CDR3aa: CASTPGGLDGLVGYTF

abundance: -
j_gene: TRBJ1-5
v_gene: TRBV18
d_gene: -
CDR3nt: TGTGCCAGCTCACCGGACAGAAATCAGCCCCAGCATTTT
CDR3aa: CASSPDRNQPQHF

abundance: -
j_gene: TRBJ2-1
v_gene: TRBV28
d_gene: TRBD2
CDR3nt: TGTGCCAGCAGTTTAGGTCTGGGACTAGCGGGTTGGCATGAGCAGTTCTTC
CDR3aa: CASSLGLGLAGWHEQFF

abundance: once
j_gene: TRBJ1-2
v_gene: TRBV27
d_gene: TRBD1
CDR3nt: TGTGCCAGCAGCCGAGGGACAGGGGTGGACTATGGCTACACCTTC
CDR3aa: CASSRGTGVDYGYTF

abundance: once
j_gene: TRBJ2-1
v_gene: TRBV29-1
d_gene: -
CDR3nt: TGCAGCGTTGAAGTCTACTACAATGAGCAGTTCTTC
CDR3aa: CSVEVYYNEQFF

abundance: -
j_gene: TRBJ1-6
v_gene: TRBV6-5
d_gene: -
CDR3nt: TGTGCCAGCAGTTACATCGAGATTTCACCCCTCCACTTT
CDR3aa: CASSYIEISPLHF

abundance: -
j_gene: TRBJ1-1
v_gene: TRBV19
d_gene: -
CDR3nt: TGTGCCAGTCGGTTTGGGGCGATGAACACTGAAGCTTTCTTT
CDR3aa: CASRFGAMNTEAFF

abundance: -
j_gene: TRBJ2-1
v_gene: TRBV9
d_gene: -
CDR3nt: TGTGCCAGCAGCGTAGACATGCATTACAATGAGCAGTTCTTC
CDR3aa: CASSVDMHYNEQFF

abundance: -
j_gene: TRBJ2-2
v_gene: TRBV12-3/TRBV12-4
d_gene: -
CDR3nt: TGTGCCAGCAGCCTCAGGGGATCCGGGGAGCTGTTTTTT
CDR3aa: CASSLRGSGELFF

abundance: -
j_gene: TRBJ2-3
v_gene: TRBV5-8
d_gene: TRBD2
CDR3nt: TGTGCCAGCAGCCCGACTAGCGGAGGACATGCTGATACGCAGTATTTT
CDR3aa: CASSPTSGGHADTQYF

abundance: -
j_gene: TRBJ2-1
v_gene: TRBV29-1
d_gene: TRBD2
CDR3nt: TGCAGCGTCCCCAGCATGACTAGCGGGGCCGGGGATGAGCAGTTCTTC
CDR3aa: CSVPSMTSGAGDEQFF

abundance: -
j_gene: TRBJ1-3
v_gene: TRBV28
d_gene: -
CDR3nt: TGTGCCAGCAGTTTATATTATCGGACAGTAGCCGGAAACACCATATATTTT
CDR3aa: CASSLYYRTVAGNTIYF

abundance: -
j_gene: TRBJ2-3
v_gene: TRBV18
d_gene: -
CDR3nt: TGTGCCAGCTCACCCACAGTCCCCGTAAGGAGGACAGATACGCAGTATTTT
CDR3aa: CASSPTVPVRRTDTQYF

abundance: -
j_gene: TRBJ1-5
v_gene: TRBV19
d_gene: -
CDR3nt: TGTGCCAGTAGTATACGGACGCGGACAGACCAGGATCAGCCCCAGCATTTT
CDR3aa: CASSIRTRTDQDQPQHF

abundance: -
j_gene: TRBJ2-5
v_gene: TRBV28
d_gene: TRBD2
CDR3nt: TGTGCCAGCAGTGGGGGGGGTTGGGTCCAAGAGACCCAGTACTTC
CDR3aa: CASSGGGWVQETQYF

abundance: -
j_gene: TRBJ1-3
v_gene: TRBV4-3
d_gene: -
CDR3nt: TGCGCCAGCAGCCACCTAGGACAGCGTTTTGTCGATTACTCTGGAAACACCATATATTTT
CDR3aa: CASSHLGQRFVDYSGNTIYF

abundance: -
j_gene: TRBJ2-2
v_gene: TRBV7-9
d_gene: -
CDR3nt: TGTGCCAGCAGCTTAGACAGGGCGTCTTTCACCGGGGAGCTGTTTTTT
CDR3aa: CASSLDRASFTGELFF

abundance: -
j_gene: TRBJ2-2
v_gene: TRBV25-1
d_gene: -
CDR3nt: TGTGCCAGCAGTGACGGGAACACCGGGGAGCTGTTTTTT
CDR3aa: CASSDGNTGELFF

abundance: -
j_gene: TRBJ2-1
v_gene: TRBV28
d_gene: TRBD2
CDR3nt: TGTGCCAGCAGTAATCAACTAGCGGGAGCCAATGAGCAGTTCTTC
CDR3aa: CASSNQLAGANEQFF

abundance: -
j_gene: TRBJ2-2
v_gene: TRBV19
d_gene: -
CDR3nt: TGTGCCAGTAGTATTGCAGGGGCGTACACCGGGGAGCTGTTTTTT
CDR3aa: CASSIAGAYTGELFF

abundance: -
j_gene: TRBJ2-5
v_gene: TRBV6-2/TRBV6-3
d_gene: -
CDR3nt: TGTGCCAGCAGTTATGGGTTCTCGGGTTGGCAAGAGACCCAGTACTTC
CDR3aa: CASSYGFSGWQETQYF

abundance: once
j_gene: TRBJ2-3
v_gene: TRBV7-3
d_gene: -
CDR3nt: TGTGCCAGCAGCTTAACGGTGGCACGCACAGATACGCAGTATTTT
CDR3aa: CASSLTVARTDTQYF

abundance: once
j_gene: TRBJ2-5
v_gene: TRBV13
d_gene: -
CDR3nt: TGTGCCAGCAGCTTTGAGGCTCCGGGGACCCAGTACTTC
CDR3aa: CASSFEAPGTQYF

abundance: -
j_gene: TRBJ2-2
v_gene: TRBV24-1
d_gene: -
CDR3nt: TGTGCCACCAGTGATTCCCTGTGGACAGCGAACACCGGGGAGCTGTTTTTT
CDR3aa: CATSDSLWTANTGELFF

abundance: -
j_gene: TRBJ1-1
v_gene: TRBV30
d_gene: -
CDR3nt: TGTGCCTGGAGTAGGACAGCTGAAGCTTTCTTT
CDR3aa: CAWSRTAEAFF

abundance: -
j_gene: TRBJ1-6
v_gene: TRBV27
d_gene: TRBD1
CDR3nt: TGTGCCAGCAGTTTATCGATAATGGGAGGACAGGGCTATAATTCACCCCTCCACTTT
CDR3aa: CASSLSIMGGQGYNSPLHF